This T cell receptor beta chain emerged from a study of shared clonotypes between healthy human individuals. The assay was immunoSEQ multiplex PCR, and TCRdb's table has in-frame clones only and misses some. The table lists 2 million to 2.5 million clones, roughly 91% of them singletons. Germline V gene data show CDR1 as MGHRA and CDR2 as YSYEKL. V dropped 1 base and J dropped 8 bases, with 21 bases sitting between them. The CDR3 extends over 17 amino acids. Naivety among CD8 cells was defined by CD45RO negativity and positive CCR7 selection, thereby excluding terminally differentiated effector memory CD45RA+ cells. Nashville, Tennessee was home to all donors, each a Caucasian adult.

The V call is TRBV4-1, the J call TRBJ2-1; tentatively, D is TRBD2 (5 bases). The sequencing sample was made of naive CD8+ T cells from PBMCs. This TCR derives from a man aged 18 to 29 in good health. Some clones in this sample may be carry-over from other donors' samples. Here the CDR3 reads CASSQAPGEPEVDEQFF. DNA for the CDR3: TGCGCCAGCAGCCAAGCCCCTGGGGAGCCGGAGGTGGATGAGCAGTTCTTC.